Presented here are 25 T cell receptor beta chains from one specimen sequenced in a study of HIV-infected patients and healthy controls. Approximately 500 ng RNA was reverse transcribed with alpha and beta constant-region primers. Using multiplexing indices, alpha and beta chain libraries were generated apart by chain-specific third strand synthesis. TCRdb called the 5' RACE reads again in MiXCR, with one record for every CDR3 protein. The sample has roughly 22,000 distinct CDR3 sequences, more than 7.5% seen once. All unsorted peripheral T cells were captured because whole blood was used without fractionation. Specimen: blood. The receptors come from an adult in good health.

This clonotype was counted many times. The rearrangement links TRBV5-8 to TRBJ1-5; TRBD1 agrees at 8 bases. The germline CDR1 and CDR2 sequences are SGHTS and YDEGEE. The CDR3 consists of 15 residues. V was clipped by 4 bases and J by 1 base; unmatched bases: 4. The CDR3 region has the DNA TGTGCCAGCAGCCCGGGACAGGCGAGCAATCAGCCCCAGCATTTT. This encodes CASSPGQASNQPQHF.

This clonotype was counted at least ten times. The J gene is TRBJ1-1, the V gene TRBV4-2; no clear D gene. Germline V CDR1 and CDR2: LGHNA, YNFKEQ. Trimming removed 1 base at V and 11 bases at J, with 14 bases between. CDR3 length: 13 amino acids. The CDR3 sequence is CASSQALGVWAFF. In DNA, the CDR3 is TGTGCCAGCAGCCAAGCATTGGGTGTCTGGGCTTTCTTT.

This chain joins TRBV10-2 and TRBJ1-5; D remains ambiguous. Germline loops: CDR1 WSHSY, CDR2 SAAADI. Trimming cost V 4 bases and J 4 bases, with 8 bases left between them. There are 13 residues in the CDR3. The CDR3 DNA reads TGCGCCAGCAGTGTCAAGGATAATCAGCCCCAGCATTTT. Its translation is CASSVKDNQPQHF.

This clonotype was seen repeatedly, ten times or more. V is TRBV29-1 and J is TRBJ1-5; TRBD1 agrees at 7 bases. CDR1 is SQVTM and CDR2 is ANQGSEA in the germline V gene. Losses at the gene ends were 2 bases for V and 2 bases for J; bases not matched to a gene: 9. The CDR3 consists of 16 residues. This chain's CDR3 is CSVELQGGSGNQPQHF. CDR3 sequence (DNA): TGCAGCGTTGAACTCCAGGGGGGTTCGGGCAATCAGCCCCAGCATTTT. Based on the CDR3 plus reference TRBV29-1 and TRBJ1-5, the full variable domain is SAVISQKPSRDICQRGTSLTIQCQVDSQVTMMFWYRQQPGQSLTLIATANQGSEATYESGFVIDKFPISRPNLTFSTLTVSNMSPEDSSIYLCSVELQGGSGNQPQHFGDGTRLSIL.

This clonotype is termed medium-sized (0.01 to 0.1%). The rearrangement joins TRBV5-4 to TRBJ2-3; 9 nucleotides line up with TRBD2. The junction had 10 bases not matched to a gene; V was cut back by 0 bases and J by 5 bases. CDR1 is SGHNT and CDR2 is YYREEE in the germline V gene (reference sequence). The CDR3 sequence is 17 residues long. The CDR3 sequence is CASSLVPAGGRIDTQYF. CDR3 nucleotide sequence: TGTGCCAGCAGCTTGGTCCCAGCGGGGGGCCGTATAGATACGCAGTATTTT.

This clonotype was seen at least ten times. The V gene is TRBV25-1, the J gene TRBJ2-3, with D possibly matching TRBD1 (5 bases). The CDR3 contains 15 residues. Germline lookup yields CDR1 MGHDK and CDR2 SYGVNS. Trimming shortened V by 6 bases and J by 2 bases, and 15 bases separated the two germline ends. CDR3 sequence (DNA): TGTGCCAGCAGCGTACAGGACGAGGACACAGATACGCAGTATTTT. Amino acids: CASSVQDEDTDTQYF.

The chain has TRBV6-5 and TRBJ2-3; 8 bases fit TRBD2. The CDR3 is 13 residues long. CDR1 is MNHEY and CDR2 is SVGAGI in the germline V gene. Losses at the gene ends were 5 bases for V and 4 bases for J; bases not matched to a gene: 2. This chain's CDR3 is CASSLRGADTQYF. Here the CDR3 DNA reads TGTGCCAGCAGTCTGCGGGGGGCAGATACGCAGTATTTT.

The table lists this clonotype with many counts. One junction end does not reproduce the germline sequence, and a read error may be involved. This chain links TRBV11-2 with TRBJ1-4; a possible D gene is TRBD1 (6 bases). CDR3 length: 17 residues. Germline V gene sequence: CDR1 SGHAT, CDR2 FQNNGV. The CDR3 nucleotides read TGTGCCAGCAGCTTACGTGGCAGGGGTCCCGTGTATGAAAAATTGTTTTTT. Translated, it gives CASSLRGRGPVYEKLFF. Complete variable domain (other parts from reference TRBV11-2 and TRBJ1-4): EAGVAQSPRYKIIEKRQSVAFWCNPISGHATLYWYQQILGQGPKLLIQFQNNGVVDDSQLPKDRFSAERLKGVDSTLKIQPAKLEDSAVYLCASSLRGRGPVYEKLFFGSGTQLSVL.

This clonotype was observed a few times. The genes are TRBV10-2 and TRBJ2-2; 12 bases fit TRBD2. This CDR3 region has 17 residues. V shed 2 bases, J shed 6 bases, and the junction held 7 bases outside the gene matches. Germline CDR1 reads WSHSY; CDR2 reads SAAADI. CDR3 nucleotide sequence: TGCGCCAGCAGTGAGACTAGCGGGGGGAATAAGGCCGGGGAGCTGTTTTTT. Translating it yields CASSETSGGNKAGELFF.

In this sample, this clonotype is medium-sized. The CDR3, as DNA: TGCGCCAGCAGCTTGCTACGGGACAGCGGTACGAACACCGGGGAGCTGTTTTTT. Protein: CASSLLRDSGTNTGELFF. V gene TRBV5-1 combines with J gene TRBJ2-2, with 7 bases that match TRBD1. CDR1 is SGHRS, CDR2 YFSETQ, per germline. Trimming at V came to 1 base and at J to 0 bases, leaving 9 bases not matched to a gene. CDR3 length: 18 residues.

This chain connects TRBV29-1 to TRBJ1-3, with TRBD1 as a possible D gene (6 bases). Between the trimmed V and J ends, which lost 8 bases and 2 bases, there was a span of 13 bases. Per germline, CDR1 SQVTM and CDR2 ANQGSEA. The CDR3 runs to 13 residues. The CDR3 is CSFGQTTGNTIYF. DNA for the CDR3: TGCAGCTTTGGACAGACTACTGGAAACACCATATATTTT.

At least ten counts were recorded for this clonotype. The V call is TRBV7-2, the J call TRBJ2-7, with 7 bases that match TRBD2. V lost 5 bases and J lost 3; bases outside the gene matches: 7. The CDR3 totals 14 residues. Germline assignment: CDR1 SGHTA and CDR2 FQGNSA. CDR3 region: CASSLNPGGYEQYF. In DNA, the CDR3 is TGTGCCAGCAGCCTGAACCCGGGGGGCTACGAGCAGTACTTC.

This clonotype was found a few times. The chain is built from TRBV27 and TRBJ2-3; 8 nucleotides line up with TRBD2. The V gene's germline CDR1 is MNHEY and CDR2 SMNVEV (reference sequence). This CDR3 comprises 15 residues. With 3 bases clipped from V and 8 bases from J, the junction kept 10 bases outside the gene matches. DNA of the CDR3: TGTGCCAGCAGTTTCAGCGGGGGAACCCGGGGTACGCAGTATTTT. Protein sequence: CASSFSGGTRGTQYF.

V is TRBV10-3 and J is TRBJ2-7; 8 positions match TRBD2. V gave up 0 bases and J gave up 0 bases; unmatched junction bases: 4. The CDR3 sequence is 16 residues long. Germline V lookup: CDR1 ENHRY, CDR2 SYGVKD. Here the CDR3 DNA reads TGTGCCATCAGTGAGTCGTCGCGGGGGGACTCCTACGAGCAGTACTTC. Residues: CAISESSRGDSYEQYF.

V and J are TRBV18 and TRBJ2-7; D call uncertain. V lost 3 bases to trimming and J lost 2 bases, with 11 bases between them. CDR3 size: 14 residues. CDR1 and CDR2 from the germline V gene are KGHSH and LQKENI. The CDR3 loop is CASSPPTPTYEQYF. The CDR3 bases are TGTGCCAGCTCACCTCCCACCCCCACCTACGAGCAGTACTTC.

Many counts were recorded for this clonotype. The chain links TRBV2 to TRBJ2-5; no firm D call. Germline CDR1 SNHLY, CDR2 FYNNEI. Trimming shortened V by 1 base and J by 1 base, and 4 bases separated the two germline ends. This CDR3 contains 13 residues. Here the CDR3 reads CASSEVRQETQYF. The CDR3 coding sequence is TGTGCCAGCAGTGAAGTGCGCCAAGAGACCCAGTACTTC.

The sample holds a few counts of this clonotype. J is TRBJ2-3 and V is TRBV14; 9 bases are a match to TRBD1. Germline V gene lookup returns CDR1 SGHDN and CDR2 FVKESK. The ends lost 2 bases at V and 3 bases at J; junction bases unmatched: 3. There are 15 residues in the CDR3. CDR3 residues: CASSQRDRETDTQYF. CDR3 nucleotide sequence: TGTGCCAGCAGCCAACGGGACAGGGAAACAGATACGCAGTATTTT.

The J gene is TRBJ2-2, the V gene TRBV6-2 or TRBV6-3; D is unresolved. Trimming removed 0 bases at V and 1 base at J, with 9 bases between. This CDR3 has 16 residues. CDR1 is MNHEY and CDR2 is SVGEGT in the germline V gene. DNA for the CDR3: TGTGCCAGCAGTTACTCATTTCCAGTGAACACCGGGGAGCTGTTTTTT. Encoded protein: CASSYSFPVNTGELFF.

This clonotype has a handful of counts. This sequence joins TRBV4-2 and TRBJ2-3; D uncertain. Germline CDR1 and CDR2: LGHNA and YNFKEQ. The CDR3 covers 14 residues. Deletions cut 3 bases from V and 0 bases from J, with 7 bases between. In DNA form, the CDR3 reads TGTGCCAGCAGCCACCTCCCGAGCACAGATACGCAGTATTTT. Translating it yields CASSHLPSTDTQYF.

The V and J genes are TRBV11-2 and TRBJ1-6; D gene uncertain. Trimming took 4 bases from V and 0 from J, leaving 4 bases between them. Germline CDR1 SGHAT, CDR2 FQNNGV. CDR3 length: 14 residues. The CDR3 reads CASSWNSYNSPLHF. CDR3 bases: TGTGCCAGCAGCTGGAACTCCTATAATTCACCCCTCCACTTT.

This clonotype was seen many times. One end of the junction is discordant with germline, which a read error may explain. This rearrangement joins TRBV30 to TRBJ2-7, with D tentatively TRBD1 or TRBD2 (6 bases each). The germline V gene has CDR1 GTSNPN and CDR2 SVGIG (reference sequence). There are 11 residues in the CDR3. In DNA, the CDR3 is TGTGCCTGGAGTGTACGAAAGGGGGGAGGCTTC. The encoded protein is CAWSVRKGGGF.

This clonotype was recorded many times. The chain links TRBV4-3 to TRBJ1-2; no clear D gene. V lost 2 bases and J lost 5, with 12 bases in between. The CDR3 is made up of 14 amino acids. Germline V CDR1 and CDR2: LGHNA, YSLEER. The CDR3 region is CASSQRIEGYGYTF. CDR3 DNA: TGCGCCAGCAGCCAAAGGATCGAGGGATATGGCTACACCTTC.

Ten or more counts support this clonotype. The V and J genes are TRBV9 and TRBJ1-1; possibly TRBD1 for D (6 bases). The CDR3 totals 15 residues. Trimming took 4 bases from V and 5 from J, leaving 18 bases between them. Germline V gene sequence: CDR1 SGDLS, CDR2 YYNGEE. The CDR3 loop reads CASSPSGGGGTEAFF. The CDR3 nucleotides are TGTGCCAGCAGCCCCAGTGGGGGAGGGGGTACTGAAGCTTTCTTT.

There are many counts of this clonotype. This chain uses TRBV10-1 with TRBJ2-3; TRBD2 matches 11 bases. Looked up from germline, CDR1 is WNHNN and CDR2 is SYGVQD (reference sequence). After removal of 5 bases from V and 5 bases from J, the junction contained 9 bases not matched to a gene. The CDR3 is 16 residues long. The CDR3 protein is CASSHPTSGDQDTQYF. The CDR3 DNA reads TGCGCCAGCAGTCACCCGACTAGCGGGGATCAAGATACGCAGTATTTT.

The chain links TRBV12-3 or TRBV12-4 to TRBJ2-1; weak D call: TRBD2 (5 bases). The CDR3 is made up of 12 amino acids. The V and J ends lost 3 bases and 10 bases respectively, with 10 bases between them. The CDR3 region is CASSFLSGEQFF. CDR3 sequence (DNA): TGTGCCAGCAGTTTTCTCTCGGGGGAGCAGTTCTTC.